This T cell receptor (beta chain) was found in a study of beta chain features in type 1 diabetes. Whole-study context: The number of sorted cells examined across all samples was some 99,000,000. Study-level points and caveats: Researchers caution that PCR might favor shorter templates, equally among patients and controls.

The CDR3 sequence is 15 residues long. Looked up from germline, CDR1 is SGHTA and CDR2 is FQGNSA. V lost 5 bases and J 2 bases, leaving 15 bases between the germline ends. In this sample, this clone turned up a few times. The antigen is unknown. As every portion of the isolated RNA was reverse transcribed, the sequencing read expressed TCRB transcripts. Repertoires were generated with immunoSEQ multiplex PCR, while TCRdb's copy carries only in-frame clones and drops some. The table records 360,000 or so clones, roughly a fifth of them present only once. The sequenced sample consisted of naive CD4+ T cells from blood. The chain is built from TRBV7-2 and TRBJ2-5, with D uncertain. This clonotype originated in a woman younger than 35 in good health. This CDR3 reads CASSRVLTQQETQYF. CDR3 sequence (DNA): TGTGCCAGCAGCCGTGTATTGACACAACAAGAGACCCAGTACTTC.